This T cell receptor beta chain was observed in a study of OX40 agonist ivuxolimab in advanced cancers. V dropped 10 bases and J dropped 0 bases, with 10 bases sitting between them. The CDR3 loop spans 13 amino acids. Germline CDR1 reads LNHDA; CDR2 reads SQIVND (reference sequence). TCRdb's table, derived via immunoSEQ multiplex PCR, lists solely in-frame clones and lacks some. The profile shows fewer than 50,000 clones, about 90% of them singletons. The chain combines TRBV19 with TRBJ1-3; the D is unclear. The TCR originated in an adult with an advanced solid tumor such as melanoma, head and neck, liver or kidney cancer. Sequencing was performed on CD4+ or CD8+ T cells sorted from blood, taken in a trial of the OX40 agonist ivuxolimab. CDR3 nucleotide sequence: TGTGCCACGGCGGGGTCCTCTGGAAACACCATATATTTT. Its translation is CATAGSSGNTIYF.